This TCR beta chain came from a study of T cells in Graves' hyperthyroidism and ophthalmopathy. Turning to the study itself: Blood from the periphery was taken at initial diagnosis, before any treatment.

This clonotype was observed at least ten times. Its antigen remains unidentified. TCR beta CDR3 regions were amplified from RNA transcripts. The HTBI primer set was used in a first-round RT-PCR of the TCR CDR3. One entry per CDR3 protein results from TCRdb running MiXCR on the multiplex PCR reads. Here the sample spans 500,000 or so distinct CDR3 sequences, approximately 17% being singletons. Findings and limits, study-wide: In the blood, most expanded thyroid clonotypes above 0.001 appeared as well.

With duration under 3 months, ophthalmopathy was active: Clinical Activity Score at least 3, NOSPECS at least 4. Uncontrolled infection, other autoimmune disease, pregnancy or lactation disqualified patients from enrolment. There are 17 residues in the CDR3. With 3 bases removed from V and 2 bases from J, the gap between germline ends came to 15 bases. Germline values: CDR1 SGDLS, CDR2 YYNGEE. Input material: blood. The V gene is TRBV9, the J gene TRBJ2-6; D ambiguous. This sequence was found in a woman aged 18-35 years with Graves' ophthalmopathy. The CDR3 loop is CASSAGRMSTGANVLTF. The CDR3 nucleotides read TGTGCCAGCAGCGCCGGACGGATGAGTACTGGGGCCAACGTCCTGACTTTC.